The text below deals with one T cell receptor (beta chain). The data originate from a study of blood T cell repertoires in COVID-19. V dropped 4 bases and J dropped 0 bases, with 14 bases sitting between them. Germline V gene sequence: CDR1 SGHKS, CDR2 YYEKEE (reference sequence). CDR3 length: 15 amino acids. Per the original data handling: Estimation of nucleated cell counts was performed using reference gene primer amplification. Method: immunoSEQ multiplex PCR; TCRdb's copy keeps in-frame clones and lacks some. That table is the source of V, J and clone size, and D and trimming were worked out from the DNA. The profile shows 120,000 or so clones, roughly 85% of them singletons.

The chain has TRBV5-5 and TRBJ2-7, with D possibly TRBD1 on 5 matching bases. Sequencing input: peripheral blood. This clonotype was obtained from a human donor in a cohort sampled during active COVID-19. The CDR3 spells CASSLWGSSSYEQYF. The CDR3 nucleotides are TGTGCCAGCAGCCTGTGGGGCAGCAGCTCCTACGAGCAGTACTTC.